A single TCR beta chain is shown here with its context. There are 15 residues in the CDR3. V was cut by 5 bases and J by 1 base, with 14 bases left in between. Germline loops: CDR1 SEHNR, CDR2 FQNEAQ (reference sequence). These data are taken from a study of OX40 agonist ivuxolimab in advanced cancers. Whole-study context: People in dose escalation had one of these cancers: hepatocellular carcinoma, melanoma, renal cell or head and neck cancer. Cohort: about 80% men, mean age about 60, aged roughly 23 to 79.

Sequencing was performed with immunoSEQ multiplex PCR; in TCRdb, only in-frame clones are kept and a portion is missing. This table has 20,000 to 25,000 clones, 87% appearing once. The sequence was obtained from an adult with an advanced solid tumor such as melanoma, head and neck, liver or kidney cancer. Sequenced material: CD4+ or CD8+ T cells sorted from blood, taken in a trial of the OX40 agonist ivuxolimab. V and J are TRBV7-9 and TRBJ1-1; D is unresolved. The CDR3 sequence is CASSPSTVQNTEAFF. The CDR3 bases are TGTGCCAGCAGCCCGAGCACGGTCCAGAACACTGAAGCTTTCTTT. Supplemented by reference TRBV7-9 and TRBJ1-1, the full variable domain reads DTGVSQNPRHKITKRGQNVTFRCDPISEHNRLYWYRQTLGQGPEFLTYFQNEAQLEKSRLLSDRFSAERPKGSFSTLEIQRTEQGDSAMYLCASSPSTVQNTEAFFGQGTRLTVV.